This entry concerns a single T cell receptor beta chain. These data come from a study of CD8 T cells in Susac syndrome. RNA in amounts of about 0.5 to 1 ug was reverse transcribed with random hexamers. immunoSEQ multiplex PCR amplified TCR beta CDR3 across 54 Vbeta, 13 Jbeta. TCRdb passed the immunoSEQ multiplex PCR reads through MiXCR, listing each CDR3 protein once. The sample yields about 26,000 distinct CDR3 sequences, 94% seen once. This sequence originates from a human donor in good health. The sample consisted of CD8+ T cells from PBMCs.

The CDR3 loop is CASSVAGGETQYF. CDR3 nucleotide sequence: TGTGCCAGCAGCGTAGCCGGGGGGGAGACCCAGTACTTC. The rearrangement links TRBV9 to TRBJ2-5, with 7 bases matching TRBD2. Per the germline V gene, CDR1 is SGDLS and CDR2 is YYNGEE. V lost 0 bases, J lost 5 bases, and 1 base stayed unmatched. This CDR3 spans 13 amino acids.